This T cell receptor (beta chain) was documented in a study of cytomegalovirus exposure and HLA in healthy donors. Regarding the study as a whole: In a later analysis, the majority of CMV-associated beta chains seemingly showed HLA restriction. It was assumed in the presence/absence analyses that sequencing depth was roughly uniform across donors. A cluster of highly shared sequence variants was likely a sequencing artifact.

The CDR3 is 15 amino acids. V lost 5 bases and J 9 bases, leaving 20 bases between the germline ends. Germline V lookup: CDR1 SGHVS, CDR2 FNYEAQ. Primers for the PCR totalled 60 Vbeta and 13 Jbeta. Assay used: immunoSEQ multiplex PCR; TCRdb lists only in-frame clones, some missing. The data show 150,000 to 200,000 clones, approximately 80% seen once. Worth noting for this clone: Its target is not known.

The sample was PBMCs. The clonotype comes from a woman aged 45-65 years in good health and CMV-seronegative. This chain connects TRBV7-6 to TRBJ2-1, with D possibly being TRBD2 (6 bases). CDR3 sequence (DNA): TGTGCCAGCAGCCCACCGGGACTCCCGGGGACTGAGCAGTTCTTC. As protein: CASSPPGLPGTEQFF.